Listed below are T cell receptor beta chains from one sample, sequenced in a study of radiotherapy plus CTLA-4 blockade in lung cancer. Some clones are missing from TCRdb's copy, which holds only in-frame ones; the method was immunoSEQ multiplex PCR. The sample lists about 43,000 clones; roughly 67% were seen once. Sequenced material: peripheral blood, taken from a patient treated with radiotherapy plus ipilimumab. All receptors come from a human donor with non-small cell lung cancer who had a partial response to radiotherapy plus ipilimumab. CDR3s include the opening cysteine and the closing phenylalanine or tryptophan. D genes are given only for firm matches. Size is stated for part of the rows, as once, few or many counts, or as a class when the clone is expanded.

j_call	v_call	d_call	clone_size	cdr3_aa	cdr3_nt
TRBJ1-2	TRBV7-2	NA	few	CASSLGPAQGKYGYTF	TGTGCCAGCAGCTTAGGACCGGCCCAGGGAAAATATGGCTACACCTTC
TRBJ2-1	TRBV5-1	TRBD2	NA	CASRKAGDNEQFF	TGCGCCAGCAGAAAAGCGGGAGATAATGAGCAGTTCTTC
TRBJ1-5	TRBV27	NA	NA	CASSLRGQPQHF	TGTGCCAGCAGTTTAAGGGGTCAGCCCCAGCATTTT
TRBJ2-7	TRBV6-5	NA	NA	CASSYQQDGAQYF	TGTGCCAGCAGTTACCAACAGGATGGGGCACAGTACTTC
TRBJ1-1	TRBV7-2	NA	NA	CASSFRRGYTEAFF	TGTGCCAGCAGCTTCCGGCGGGGTTACACTGAAGCTTTCTTT
TRBJ1-2	TRBV5-1	NA	once	CASSSGGTNYGYTF	TGCGCCAGCAGTTCCGGCGGTACTAACTATGGCTACACCTTC
TRBJ1-2	TRBV19	TRBD1	NA	CASSIGQGGYGYTF	TGTGCCAGTAGTATAGGACAGGGAGGTTATGGCTACACCTTC
TRBJ1-1	TRBV5-1	NA	once	CASLDQGNTEAFF	TGCGCCAGCCTTGACCAGGGGAACACTGAAGCTTTCTTT
TRBJ1-1	TRBV6-5	TRBD1	few	CASSSPQGAYTEAFF	TGTGCCAGCAGTTCACCCCAGGGGGCCTACACTGAAGCTTTCTTT
TRBJ2-2	TRBV9	NA	NA	CASSVAGESGELFF	TGTGCCAGCAGCGTAGCGGGGGAATCCGGGGAGCTGTTTTTT
TRBJ2-7	TRBV23-1	NA	few	CASSLRTVIGRGVEQYF	TGCGCCAGCAGTCTAAGGACTGTGATAGGGAGGGGGGTCGAGCAGTACTTC
TRBJ1-1	TRBV5-1	TRBD1	few	CASSTAGQGKEAFF	TGCGCCAGCAGCACCGCTGGACAGGGGAAGGAAGCTTTCTTT
TRBJ2-1	TRBV29-1	TRBD2	NA	CSVRRDGGGEQFF	TGCAGCGTCCGCCGAGACGGGGGGGGTGAGCAGTTCTTC
TRBJ1-1	TRBV4-2	NA	few	CASSHPAGGRANTEAFF	TGTGCCAGCAGCCACCCCGCGGGGGGTAGGGCGAACACTGAAGCTTTCTTT
TRBJ2-5	TRBV7-2	TRBD1	NA	CASSLGQGVQETQYF	TGTGCCAGCAGCTTAGGACAGGGTGTCCAAGAGACCCAGTACTTC
TRBJ2-7	TRBV5-5	TRBD1	once	CASSPRTGYSEQYF	TGTGCCAGCAGCCCAAGGACAGGGTACAGCGAGCAGTACTTC
TRBJ1-1	TRBV6-5	NA	few	CASIASPTGSAEAFF	TGTGCCAGCATCGCGAGCCCTACAGGTTCAGCTGAAGCTTTCTTT
TRBJ1-2	TRBV15	NA	NA	CATTTGGVHGYTF	TGTGCCACCACCACGGGGGGGGTCCACGGCTACACCTTC
TRBJ1-6	TRBV7-6	NA	NA	CASSLEPPAPTAYSPLHF	TGTGCCAGCAGCTTAGAACCTCCCGCTCCGACAGCTTATTCACCCCTCCACTTT
TRBJ1-1	TRBV6-5	NA	few	CASITVRNTEAFF	TGTGCCAGCATCACTGTGAGGAACACTGAAGCTTTCTTT
TRBJ2-1	TRBV6-7	TRBD1	NA	CASSYSYKGTGCYNEQFF	TGTGCCAGCAGTTACTCGTATAAAGGGACAGGGTGTTACAATGAGCAGTTCTTC
TRBJ1-5	TRBV7-8	TRBD1	NA	CASSTRQGPGYQPQHF	TGTGCCAGCAGCACCCGACAGGGCCCCGGCTATCAGCCCCAGCATTTT
TRBJ1-1	TRBV7-9	NA	NA	CASNFDRNTEAFF	TGTGCCAGCAACTTCGACAGGAACACTGAAGCTTTCTTT
TRBJ2-7	TRBV11-1	NA	NA	CASSPNPGVQSSYEQYF	TGTGCCAGCAGCCCAAACCCCGGGGTCCAAAGCTCCTACGAGCAGTACTTC
TRBJ1-3	TRBV9	NA	NA	CASSDTGAGNTIYF	TGTGCCAGCAGTGACACGGGAGCCGGAAACACCATATATTTT
TRBJ2-7	TRBV9	TRBD2	NA	CASTPGLGRYEQYF	TGTGCCAGCACGCCGGGACTAGGACGGTACGAGCAGTACTTC
TRBJ2-5	TRBV4-2	NA	NA	CASSAPGSQETQYF	TGTGCCAGCAGCGCCCCAGGGTCACAAGAGACCCAGTACTTC
TRBJ2-1	TRBV2	NA	NA	CASSEYGGNEQFF	TGTGCCAGCAGTGAATATGGAGGGAATGAGCAGTTCTTC
TRBJ2-7	TRBV4-2	TRBD1	few	CASSTGQGIYEQYF	TGTGCCAGCAGCACGGGACAGGGAATCTACGAGCAGTACTTC
TRBJ1-2	TRBV6-6	TRBD1	NA	CASTGDRTLPRHGYTF	TGTGCCAGCACAGGGGACAGGACGTTACCTCGGCATGGCTACACCTTC
TRBJ1-6	TRBV7-7	TRBD1	NA	CASSLDGTANSPLHF	TGTGCTAGCAGCTTAGATGGGACAGCGAATTCACCCCTCCACTTT
TRBJ1-5	TRBV27	NA	NA	CASSPQGSNQPQHF	TGTGCCAGCAGTCCACAGGGAAGCAATCAGCCCCAGCATTTT
TRBJ1-6	TRBV9	NA	NA	CASSVDGQNNSPLHF	TGTGCCAGCAGCGTAGATGGACAGAACAATTCACCCCTCCACTTT